These 22 T cell receptor beta chains share one sample of origin, sequenced in a study of blood T cell repertoires in COVID-19. TCRdb's copy holds only in-frame clones and misses some; the assay was immunoSEQ multiplex PCR. This sample has 80,000 to 100,000 clones; over 70% occur once, and the top ten carry 4.4%. The sequencing input was peripheral blood. Receptors originate from a man aged 55 to 70 with acute or convalescent COVID-19.

The rearrangement uses TRBV13 and TRBJ2-5, with D perhaps matching TRBD1 (7 bases). The CDR3 is made up of 14 amino acids. Germline CDR1 is PRHDT and CDR2 is FYEKMQ (reference sequence). The V end lost 5 bases, the J end lost 5 bases, and 15 bases lay between the germline ends. The CDR3 coding sequence is TGTGCCAGCAGCCTCTGGACAGGAGGGGAGACCCAGTACTTC. Translated: CASSLWTGGETQYF.

The chain carries TRBV24-1 and TRBJ1-4; D perhaps matches TRBD1 (6 bases). V was clipped by 3 bases and J by 8 bases, with 12 bases between them. In germline, CDR1 is KGHDR, CDR2 SFDVKD. The CDR3 contains 14 residues. DNA of the CDR3: TGTGCCACCAGTGATGGTGGACAGATCGAAAAACTGTTTTTT. It is translated as CATSDGGQIEKLFF.

V and J are TRBV7-2 and TRBJ1-1; 7 bases line up with TRBD1. The CDR3 is 14 amino acids. The junction had 7 bases not matched to a gene; V was cut back by 4 bases and J by 5 bases. The germline V gene encodes CDR1 SGHTA and CDR2 FQGNSA. CDR3 loop: CASSSDRRRTEAFF. The CDR3 region has the DNA TGTGCCAGCAGCTCGGACAGGCGTAGAACTGAAGCTTTCTTT.

This rearrangement joins TRBV7-2 to TRBJ1-4, with D perhaps matching TRBD1 (5 bases). The CDR3 totals 14 residues. Germline values: CDR1 SGHTA, CDR2 FQGNSA. With 4 bases removed from V and 4 bases from J, the gap between germline ends came to 10 bases. CDR3: CASSYDSVNEKLFF. The CDR3, as DNA: TGTGCCAGCAGCTACGACAGCGTTAATGAAAAACTGTTTTTT.

This clone was recorded once. The rearrangement uses TRBV7-9 and TRBJ2-1; TRBD2 aligns across 10 bases. Germline lookup yields CDR1 SEHNR and CDR2 FQNEAQ (reference sequence). The J segment lost 1 base and the V segment lost 2 bases, leaving 5 bases of the junction unmatched. CDR3 length: 17 amino acids. CDR3 in amino acids: CASSLLGLAVSYNEQFF. The CDR3 DNA follows: TGTGCCAGCAGCTTACTAGGACTAGCGGTTTCCTACAATGAGCAGTTCTTC. Full variable domain (remainder filled in from reference TRBV7-9 and TRBJ2-1): DTGVSQNPRHKITKRGQNVTFRCDPISEHNRLYWYRQTLGQGPEFLTYFQNEAQLEKSRLLSDRFSAERPKGSFSTLEIQRTEQGDSAMYLCASSLLGLAVSYNEQFFGPGTRLTVL.

The V call is TRBV10-3, the J call TRBJ1-2; D perhaps matches TRBD1 (5 bases). The CDR3 has 15 residues. The V end was cut by 6 bases, the J end by 6 bases, with 20 bases between. CDR1 and CDR2 from the germline V gene are ENHRY and SYGVKD. The CDR3 protein is CAIRDLDTKGDGYTF. CDR3 bases: TGTGCCATCAGAGACCTGGACACCAAAGGCGATGGCTACACCTTC.

This clone was detected only a few times. The chain links TRBV10-1 to TRBJ1-3; no reliable D call. V shed 3 bases and J shed 0 bases, with 3 bases lying between them. The CDR3 has 13 residues. Germline CDR1 reads WNHNN; CDR2 reads SYGVQD (reference sequence). Here the CDR3 DNA reads TGCGCCAGCAGTGATCTCTCTGGAAACACCATATATTTT. Translated: CASSDLSGNTIYF.

There are a few counts of this clone. The CDR3 protein is CASQPEPGGNQPQHF. The CDR3 DNA sequence: TGTGCCAGCCAGCCTGAACCAGGGGGCAATCAGCCCCAGCATTTT. The genes are TRBV2 and TRBJ1-5, with TRBD1 as a possible D gene (6 bases). CDR1 and CDR2 (germline): SNHLY, FYNNEI. V dropped 8 bases and J dropped 2 bases, with 16 bases sitting between them. CDR3 length equals 15 residues.

The chain recombines TRBV6-2 or TRBV6-3 with TRBJ1-1; maybe TRBD1 (5 bases). Trimming shortened V by 5 bases and J by 3 bases, and 13 bases separated the two germline ends. CDR1 is MNHEY, CDR2 SVGEGT, per germline. The CDR3 runs 14 residues. CDR3 amino acids: CASSGGEFDTEAFF. DNA for the CDR3: TGTGCCAGCAGTGGGGGGGAATTCGACACTGAAGCTTTCTTT.

The chain combines TRBV28 with TRBJ2-7; no reliable D call. CDR3 length: 14 residues. Trimming removed 6 bases from V and 4 bases from J, with 16 bases in between. Germline V gene data show CDR1 as MDHEN and CDR2 as SYDVKM. CDR3 region: CASSAAGAQYEQYF. CDR3 DNA: TGTGCCAGCAGCGCCGCCGGAGCGCAATACGAGCAGTACTTC.

This chain uses TRBV19 with TRBJ2-1; TRBD2 aligns across 9 bases. The V and J ends lost 3 bases and 7 bases, in that order; junction bases with no gene match: 7. This CDR3 is 15 amino acids long. Germline lookup yields CDR1 LNHDA and CDR2 SQIVND (reference sequence). The DNA of the CDR3 is TGTGCCAGTAGTATTGGGCTAGCGGGAAATAATGAGCAGTTCTTC. Translated: CASSIGLAGNNEQFF.

This chain connects TRBV10-3 to TRBJ1-5; D ambiguous. V was clipped by 0 bases and J by 0 bases, with 6 bases between them. Germline V gene sequence: CDR1 ENHRY, CDR2 SYGVKD. The CDR3 covers 15 residues. The CDR3 spells CAISESGVSNQPQHF. The CDR3 DNA sequence: TGTGCCATCAGTGAGTCCGGGGTTAGCAATCAGCCCCAGCATTTT.

This chain uses TRBV19 with TRBJ2-7; 12 bases match TRBD1. V trimming: 4 bases; J trimming: 7 bases; junction bases outside the gene matches: 8. CDR3 length equals 15 residues. Looked up from germline, CDR1 is LNHDA and CDR2 is SQIVND (reference sequence). In DNA, the CDR3 is TGTGCCAGTAGTAGCCCGGGACAGGGGGCTTGGGAGCAGTACTTC. It yields the protein CASSSPGQGAWEQYF.

As to this clone: This sample also contains other DNA sequences that code for the same CDR3. This chain joins TRBV30 and TRBJ1-1, with D hard to call. V was trimmed by 2 bases and J by 1 base, leaving 5 bases between them. The CDR3 is 12 residues long. From germline, CDR1 is GTSNPN and CDR2 SVGIG (reference sequence). CDR3 in DNA: TGTGCCTGGAGTCGAGAGAACACTGAAGCTTTCTTT. Its translation: CAWSRENTEAFF.

The CDR3, as DNA: TGTGCCAGTAGTATAATTAATCGACAGGCAACTAATGAAAAACTGTTTTTT. This encodes CASSIINRQATNEKLFF. The rearrangement uses TRBV19 and TRBJ1-4; D may be TRBD1 (6 bases). The CDR3 sequence is 17 residues long. CDR1 and CDR2 from the germline V gene are LNHDA and SQIVND (reference sequence). With 2 bases removed from V and 0 bases from J, the gap between germline ends came to 13 bases.

The chain joins TRBV5-4 to TRBJ1-4; a possible D gene is TRBD1 (5 bases). Trimming stripped 0 bases from V and 5 bases from J, with 11 bases between. CDR1 and CDR2 from the germline V gene are SGHNT and YYREEE (reference sequence). The CDR3 consists of 15 residues. CDR3 in amino acids: CASSLGQGWNEKLFF. The CDR3 bases are TGTGCCAGCAGCTTGGGGCAGGGTTGGAATGAAAAACTGTTTTTT.

The J gene is TRBJ2-2, the V gene TRBV27; 10 positions match TRBD1. Looked up from germline, CDR1 is MNHEY and CDR2 is SMNVEV (reference sequence). The ends lost 2 bases at V and 6 bases at J; junction bases unmatched: 3. CDR3 length equals 15 residues. The CDR3 loop reads CASSLRTGGAGELFF. In nucleotides, the CDR3 is TGTGCCAGCAGTTTAAGGACAGGGGGAGCCGGGGAGCTGTTTTTT.

In this sample, this clone turned up a few times. This rearrangement joins TRBV5-5 to TRBJ2-1; D unclear. V was shortened by 0 bases and J by 3 bases, with 4 bases between the two germline ends. The V gene's germline CDR1 is SGHKS and CDR2 YYEKEE (reference sequence). The CDR3 extends over 13 amino acids. CDR3 sequence reads: CASSLESYNEQFF. The CDR3 coding sequence is TGTGCCAGCAGCTTGGAGAGCTACAATGAGCAGTTCTTC.

This chain uses TRBV10-1 with TRBJ1-1, with D uncertain. This CDR3 is built from 16 residues. Germline V gives CDR1 WNHNN, CDR2 SYGVQD (reference sequence). V lost 0 bases and J lost 8, with 19 bases in between. As DNA, the CDR3 is TGCGCCAGCAGTGAGTCGGCGGAGGGCTTAAACCAAGAAGCTTTCTTT. Encoded protein: CASSESAEGLNQEAFF.

This clone was observed once. The chain joins TRBV11-3 to TRBJ1-4, with D hard to call. Germline V CDR1 and CDR2: SGHNT, YENEEA. CDR3 length equals 14 residues. Trimming shortened V by 1 base and J by 0 bases, and 3 bases separated the two germline ends. CDR3 sequence: CASSLAATNEKLFF. The CDR3 DNA sequence: TGTGCCAGCAGCTTAGCTGCAACTAATGAAAAACTGTTTTTT. The variable domain in full, completed from reference TRBV11-3 and TRBJ1-4, reads EAGVVQSPRYKIIEKKQPVAFWCNPISGHNTLYWYLQNLGQGPELLIRYENEEAVDDSQLPKDRFSAERLKGVDSTLKIQPAELGDSAVYLCASSLAATNEKLFFGSGTQLSVL.

The chain recombines TRBV11-2 with TRBJ1-2; TRBD1 aligns across 8 bases. This CDR3 has 14 residues. V lost 1 base and J lost 8; bases outside the gene matches: 6. Looked up from germline, CDR1 is SGHAT and CDR2 is FQNNGV. The CDR3 protein is CASSLGTGSRGYTF. The CDR3 region has the DNA TGTGCCAGCAGCTTAGGGACAGGGTCGCGGGGCTACACCTTC.

This sequence joins TRBV11-3 and TRBJ2-5, with TRBD2 matching 10 bases. The V gene end was trimmed by 1 base and the J gene end by 3 bases; junction bases not matched to a gene: 5. There are 16 residues in the CDR3. Germline lookup yields CDR1 SGHNT and CDR2 YENEEA. The CDR3 sequence: CASSLGRTSGEETQYF. The CDR3 DNA reads as TGTGCCAGCAGCTTAGGCCGGACTAGCGGAGAAGAGACCCAGTACTTC.